This TCR beta chain comes out of a study of T cells in Graves' hyperthyroidism and ophthalmopathy. Whole-study context: Peripheral blood was acquired at first diagnosis, ahead of any therapy whatsoever.

The germline V and J ends were trimmed by 3 bases and 4 bases, with 9 bases remaining between them. This CDR3 has 14 amino acids. Germline V lookup: CDR1 SGHAT, CDR2 FQNNGV. Amplification of TCR beta CDR3 regions used RNA as the template. HTBI primers drove first-round RT-PCR of the TCR CDR3. TCRdb re-analysed the multiplex PCR reads in MiXCR, keeping a single row per CDR3 protein. The sample yields about 400,000 distinct CDR3 sequences, around 15% seen once. Hyperthyroidism in the patients, aged 18 to 65, was newly diagnosed and under 2 months in duration. Points from the study as a whole: With a median lead of about 6.9 months before onset, the model predicted ophthalmopathy. Among thyroid clonotypes expanded above 0.001, most also appeared in blood.

This clonotype was found a few times. The antigen is undetermined. What was sequenced was blood. V gene TRBV11-2 combines with J gene TRBJ1-4; unclear D gene. This TCR came from a woman aged 18-29 years with Graves' hyperthyroidism. The CDR3: CASSFEQLNEKLFF. CDR3 bases: TGTGCCAGCAGCTTCGAACAGCTTAATGAAAAACTGTTTTTT.